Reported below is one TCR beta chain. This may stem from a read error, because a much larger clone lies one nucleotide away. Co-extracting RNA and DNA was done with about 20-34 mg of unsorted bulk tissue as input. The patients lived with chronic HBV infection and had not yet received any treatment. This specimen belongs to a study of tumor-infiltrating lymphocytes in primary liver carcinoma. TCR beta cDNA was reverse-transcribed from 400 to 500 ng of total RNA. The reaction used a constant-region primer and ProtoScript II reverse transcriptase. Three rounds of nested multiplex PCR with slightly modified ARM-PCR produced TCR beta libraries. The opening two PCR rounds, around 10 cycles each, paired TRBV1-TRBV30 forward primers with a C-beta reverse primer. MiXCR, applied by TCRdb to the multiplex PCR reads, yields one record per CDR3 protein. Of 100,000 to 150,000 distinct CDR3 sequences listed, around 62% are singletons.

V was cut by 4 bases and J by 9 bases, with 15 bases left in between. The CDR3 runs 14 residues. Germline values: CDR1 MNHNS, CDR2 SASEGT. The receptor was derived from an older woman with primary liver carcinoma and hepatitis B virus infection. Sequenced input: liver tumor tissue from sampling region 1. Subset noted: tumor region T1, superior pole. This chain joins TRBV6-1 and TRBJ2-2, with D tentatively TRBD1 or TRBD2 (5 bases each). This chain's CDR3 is CASSGQEGLRELFF. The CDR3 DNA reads TGTGCCAGCAGTGGACAAGAGGGGTTGAGGGAGCTGTTTTTT.